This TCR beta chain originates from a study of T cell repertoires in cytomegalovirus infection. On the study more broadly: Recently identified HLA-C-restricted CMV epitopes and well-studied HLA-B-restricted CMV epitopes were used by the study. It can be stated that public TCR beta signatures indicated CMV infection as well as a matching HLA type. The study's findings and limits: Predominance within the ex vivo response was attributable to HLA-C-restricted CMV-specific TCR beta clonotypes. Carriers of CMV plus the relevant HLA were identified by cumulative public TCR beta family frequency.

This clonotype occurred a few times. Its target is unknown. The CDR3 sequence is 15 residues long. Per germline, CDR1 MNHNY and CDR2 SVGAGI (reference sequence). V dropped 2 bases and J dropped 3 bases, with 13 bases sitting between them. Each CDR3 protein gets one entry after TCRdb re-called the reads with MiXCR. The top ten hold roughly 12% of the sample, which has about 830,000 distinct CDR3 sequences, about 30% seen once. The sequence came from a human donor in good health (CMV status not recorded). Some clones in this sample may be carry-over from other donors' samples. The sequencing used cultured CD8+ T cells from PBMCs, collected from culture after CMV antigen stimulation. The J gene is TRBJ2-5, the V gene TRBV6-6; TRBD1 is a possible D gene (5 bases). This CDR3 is CASSYPWIGEETQYF. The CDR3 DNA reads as TGTGCCAGCAGTTACCCTTGGATAGGGGAAGAGACCCAGTACTTC.